Shown below are 9 T cell receptor beta chains from a single sample sequenced in a study of post-analysis software for immune sequencing data. Their specific antigens are unknown. Study outcomes and limitations: Comparison of patients with controls showed about 5 TRBV segments more frequent in patients, TRBV5-6, TRBV5-1 and TRBV20-1 among them.

Included in the TCR beta cDNA libraries were unique molecular identifiers. TCRdb fed the PCR reads into MiXCR, producing one record per CDR3 protein. The table shows about 770,000 distinct CDR3 sequences, with around 45% occurring only once. Sequenced material: blood. The receptors originated from a girl aged 10 to 17 with multiple sclerosis.

The chain recombines TRBV18 with TRBJ2-7; TRBD1 aligns across 10 bases. The CDR3 length is 15 residues. The germline CDR1 and CDR2 sequences are KGHSH and LQKENI. With V trimmed by 6 bases and J by 1 base, 6 bases remained unmatched. The CDR3 here is CASSRPGQGSYEQYF. CDR3 coding DNA: TGTGCCAGCTCGCGCCCGGGACAGGGGTCCTACGAGCAGTACTTC.

The table lists this clonotype with many counts. V gene TRBV6-1 combines with J gene TRBJ2-7; D remains unclear. The germline gives CDR1 MNHNS, CDR2 SASEGT. The CDR3 totals 11 residues. Between the trimmed V and J ends, which lost 2 bases and 6 bases, there was a span of 5 bases. CDR3 amino acids: CASSEFGEQYF. CDR3 nucleotides: TGTGCCAGCAGTGAATTCGGCGAGCAGTACTTC.

Only a few counts were recorded for this clonotype. The chain links TRBV20-1 to TRBJ2-3; 7 positions match TRBD2. The V and J ends lost 6 bases and 4 bases, in that order; junction bases with no gene match: 16. Germline CDR1 and CDR2: DFQATT and SNEGSKA (reference sequence). This CDR3 comprises 16 residues. CDR3 in amino acids: CSADGQWAGAADTQYF. The DNA of the CDR3 is TGCAGTGCAGATGGGCAATGGGCGGGAGCGGCAGATACGCAGTATTTT.

The rearrangement links TRBV15 to TRBJ1-5; no clear D gene. This CDR3 has 15 residues. Trimming took off 8 bases at V and 6 bases at J, with 20 bases between the two ends. Germline CDR1 and CDR2: LNHNV and YYDKDF (reference sequence). CDR3 nucleotide sequence: TGTGCCACCGCTATTACGCAAACGGGTGTTCAGCCCCAGCATTTT. This encodes CATAITQTGVQPQHF.

This chain joins TRBV12-3 or TRBV12-4 and TRBJ2-5; D is ambiguous. The CDR3 sequence is 13 residues long. V lost 7 bases, J lost 2 bases, and 11 bases lay in between. The chain's CDR3 is CASTPGPQETQYF. The CDR3 bases are TGTGCCAGCACCCCGGGTCCTCAAGAGACCCAGTACTTC.

This clonotype was detected a few times. The V and J genes are TRBV12-3 or TRBV12-4 and TRBJ2-5; D not certain. V lost 5 bases to trimming and J lost 11 bases, with 12 bases between them. The CDR3 loop spans 11 amino acids. The CDR3 sequence is CASSPYQEQYF. CDR3 nucleotide sequence: TGTGCCAGCAGTCCGTATCAGGAGCAGTACTTC.

The chain carries TRBV24-1 and TRBJ2-1; 10 positions match TRBD2. The CDR3 is 15 residues long. CDR1 is KGHDR, CDR2 SFDVKD, per germline. The V and J ends lost 9 bases and 0 bases, in that order; junction bases with no gene match: 4. CDR3 sequence reads: CATSLAGSSYNEQFF. As DNA, the CDR3 is TGTGCCACCTCACTAGCGGGGAGCTCCTACAATGAGCAGTTCTTC.

This sequence joins TRBV3-1 and TRBJ2-4, with D unclear. The J call may be mistaken, given a closer DNA end match to TRBJ2-5. The CDR3 length is 13 residues. CDR1 LGHDT and CDR2 YNNKEL come from the germline V gene (reference sequence). The CDR3 DNA is TGTGCCAGCAGCCAAGAAGGGCCGGTGACCCAGTACTTC. It yields the protein CASSQEGPVTQYF.

The chain recombines TRBV5-1 with TRBJ2-1, with 13 nucleotides matching TRBD2. CDR3 length: 16 amino acids. Germline trimming cut 0 bases from V and 5 bases from J; bases unmatched to any gene: 2. Germline-derived CDR1 and CDR2 are SGHRS and YFSETQ. The CDR3 bases are TGCGCCAGCAGCTTGGAAGGGACTAGCGGGAACAATGAGCAGTTCTTC. This gives the protein CASSLEGTSGNNEQFF.